This TCR beta chain was profiled in a study of T-cell reconstitution after alpha-beta-depleted transplantation in children. The study's findings and limits: Newly produced T cells mostly provided counts and TCRbeta diversity after one year, as hyperexpanded clones declined. At around two months after transplant, the alpha-beta T cells were reportedly derived from several hundred expanded clones that came from non-depleted graft cells. The high TCRbeta diversity at day 60 in some patients came from surviving recipient T cells and thymic progenitors.

The CDR3 contains 18 residues. CDR1 and CDR2 from the germline V gene are MDHEN and SYDVKM. The V gene end was trimmed by 6 bases and the J gene end by 2 bases; junction bases not matched to a gene: 18. This clonotype was seen ten or more times. Its antigen is unknown. TCRbeta library preparation incorporated unique molecular identifiers. One entry per CDR3 protein, called by TCRdb with MiXCR from the PCR reads. The data hold roughly 300,000 distinct CDR3 sequences, with around 10% observed a single time. The genes are TRBV28 and TRBJ1-2; the match to TRBD1 covers 7 bases. This material consisted of peripheral blood, taken 180 days after TCRalphabeta/CD19-depleted stem cell transplant. The TCR originated in a male patient aged 2 to 9 who had a stem cell transplant for chronic granulomatous disease, so the T cells may come from the graft donor. CDR3 region: CASSTPGQPARQNYGYTF. In DNA form, the CDR3 reads TGTGCCAGCAGCACCCCGGGACAGCCTGCTAGGCAAAACTATGGCTACACCTTC.